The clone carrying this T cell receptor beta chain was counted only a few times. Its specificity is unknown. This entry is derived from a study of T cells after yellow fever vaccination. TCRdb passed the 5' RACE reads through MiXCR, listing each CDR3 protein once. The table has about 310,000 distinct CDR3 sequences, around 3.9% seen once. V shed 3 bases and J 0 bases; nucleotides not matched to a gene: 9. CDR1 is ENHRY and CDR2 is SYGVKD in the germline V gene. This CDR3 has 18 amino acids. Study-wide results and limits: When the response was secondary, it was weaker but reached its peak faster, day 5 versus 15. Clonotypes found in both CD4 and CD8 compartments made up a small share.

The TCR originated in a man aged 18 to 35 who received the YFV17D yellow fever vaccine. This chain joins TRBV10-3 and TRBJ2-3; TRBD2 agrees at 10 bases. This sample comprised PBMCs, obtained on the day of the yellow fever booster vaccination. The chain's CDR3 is CAISEGTSGAPSTDTQYF. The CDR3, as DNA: TGTGCCATCAGTGAAGGCACTAGCGGGGCTCCTAGCACAGATACGCAGTATTTT.